Listed below are T cell receptor beta chains from one sample, sequenced in a study of CD8 T cells in ankylosing spondylitis. In TCRdb, the 5' RACE reads were re-called with MiXCR into one record per CDR3 protein. Here the sample spans hundreds of thousands of distinct CDR3 sequences, roughly 8.2% being singletons. The sample comprised blood, either unsorted or a sorted T cell fraction (not recorded which). These receptors originate from a female donor with ankylosing spondylitis or in good health (not recorded which). Both conserved end residues are part of each CDR3. A D gene is named only where the DNA matches it firmly. Size is omitted from some rows. Given values are once, few, many or a class for expanded clones.

size: many
D: NA
V: TRBV7-6
J: TRBJ2-1
DNA: TGTGCCAGCAGCTCTCCGGGACTCTCTAATGAGCAGTTCTTC
CDR3: CASSSPGLSNEQFF

size: NA
D: TRBD1
V: TRBV19
J: TRBJ1-1
DNA: TGTGCCAGTAATCCACGGGACAGGGGGAGGCCGAACACTGAAGCTTTCTTT
CDR3: CASNPRDRGRPNTEAFF

size: many
D: NA
V: TRBV11-1
J: TRBJ1-1
DNA: TGTGCCAGCAGCCGCCCAACCGGGCGGTCCGCGGGAGGTTCGTCGGTCAAAGCTTTCTTT
CDR3: CASSRPTGRSAGGSSVKAFF

size: many
D: NA
V: TRBV6-5
J: TRBJ2-1
DNA: TGTGCCAGCAGTTTCCTCCCACTAGAAATTGGTAATGAGCAGTTCTTC
CDR3: CASSFLPLEIGNEQFF

size: many
D: NA
V: TRBV6-5
J: TRBJ1-2
DNA: TGTGCCAGCAGTTACTTGGGCGACGGCTATGGCTACACCTTC
CDR3: CASSYLGDGYGYTF

size: NA
D: NA
V: TRBV5-1
J: TRBJ2-1
DNA: TGCGCCAGCAGCCCACGGCAGGGCCCATCCTACAATGAGCAGTTCTTC
CDR3: CASSPRQGPSYNEQFF

size: many
D: NA
V: TRBV7-2
J: TRBJ2-3
DNA: TGTGCCAGCAGCTTAGGGAGGGTGGCAATGACAGATACGCAGTATTTT
CDR3: CASSLGRVAMTDTQYF

size: NA
D: NA
V: TRBV29-1
J: TRBJ2-5
DNA: TGCAGCGTTGAGTACAGAGCCCAAGAGACCCAGTACTTC
CDR3: CSVEYRAQETQYF

size: few
D: TRBD1
V: TRBV5-1
J: TRBJ2-1
DNA: TGCGCCAGCAGCTGGAGAGGACAGGCGGATGAGCAGTTCTTC
CDR3: CASSWRGQADEQFF

size: many
D: TRBD2
V: TRBV18
J: TRBJ2-7
DNA: TGTGCCAGCTCATCCCAGACTAGCGGGAGCTCCTACGAGCAGTACTTC
CDR3: CASSSQTSGSSYEQYF

size: NA
D: NA
V: TRBV7-2
J: TRBJ1-5
DNA: TGTGCCAGCAGCATCCAGGGTAAGGATCAGCCCCAGCATTTT
CDR3: CASSIQGKDQPQHF

size: few
D: NA
V: TRBV7-9
J: TRBJ2-3
DNA: TGTGCCAGCACCTCCTCTGGAGATACGCAGTATTTT
CDR3: CASTSSGDTQYF

size: many
D: NA
V: TRBV20-1
J: TRBJ2-1
DNA: TGCAGTGCTAGAGATCTGGGGGAGGGGGGTGAGCAGTTCTTC
CDR3: CSARDLGEGGEQFF

size: once
D: NA
V: TRBV20-1
J: TRBJ2-1
DNA: TGCAGTGCTAGAGAATGGGCTAGCTTTGAGCAGTTCTTC
CDR3: CSAREWASFEQFF

size: many
D: TRBD1
V: TRBV11-2
J: TRBJ1-1
DNA: TGTGCCAGCACCAAGGACAGGGCGGACACTGAAGCTTTCTTT
CDR3: CASTKDRADTEAFF

size: many
D: TRBD2
V: TRBV7-8
J: TRBJ2-1
DNA: TGTGCCAGCAGCCCGTTACTAGCGGGAGGGTACAATGAGCAGTTCTTC
CDR3: CASSPLLAGGYNEQFF

size: few
D: NA
V: TRBV4-1
J: TRBJ1-2
DNA: TGCGCCAGCAGCCAAGACCAGCCCGGTGGGGTCTACACCTTC
CDR3: CASSQDQPGGVYTF

size: NA
D: NA
V: TRBV7-9
J: TRBJ2-1
DNA: TGTGCCAGCAGCTTAGAAGGGTGGTCTGCCCTTAACAATGAGCAGTTCTTC
CDR3: CASSLEGWSALNNEQFF

size: many
D: TRBD1
V: TRBV29-1
J: TRBJ1-2
DNA: TGCAGCGTTCTCACAGGGGACTATGGCTACACCTTC
CDR3: CSVLTGDYGYTF

size: many
D: TRBD1
V: TRBV12-3/TRBV12-4
J: TRBJ1-1
DNA: TGTGCCAGCACCCAGGGGGGGGGCGTTGATGAAGCTTTCTTT
CDR3: CASTQGGGVDEAFF

size: many
D: NA
V: TRBV5-1
J: TRBJ2-5
DNA: TGCGCCAGCGCCCAAGGTGGGCTAGCTTTCGGGTGGTACTTC
CDR3: CASAQGGLAFGWYF

size: many
D: TRBD1
V: TRBV29-1
J: TRBJ2-5
DNA: TGCAACTCCCCCGGGGACAGGGGTCCCCCCCAAGAGACCCAGTACTTC
CDR3: CNSPGDRGPPQETQYF

size: many
D: NA
V: TRBV5-1
J: TRBJ2-5
DNA: TGCGCCAGCAGCTTGGCTAGGGGCAGGATAGAGACCCAGTACTTC
CDR3: CASSLARGRIETQYF

size: many
D: TRBD1
V: TRBV6-5
J: TRBJ1-2
DNA: TGTGCCAGCAGTTACCGCGACAGGGAGGATGGCTACACCTTC
CDR3: CASSYRDREDGYTF

size: NA
D: NA
V: TRBV7-9
J: TRBJ2-3
DNA: TGTGCCAGCACCCCCGGGACCACAGATACGCAGTATTTT
CDR3: CASTPGTTDTQYF

size: few
D: NA
V: TRBV12-3/TRBV12-4
J: TRBJ1-6
DNA: TGTGCCAGCAGTTTAGAGATTCCACCCCTCCACTTT
CDR3: CASSLEIPPLHF

size: few
D: NA
V: TRBV20-1
J: TRBJ2-7
DNA: TGCAGCGGCGCGGGGGACAGTGACCACTACGAGCAGTACTTC
CDR3: CSGAGDSDHYEQYF

size: many
D: TRBD1
V: TRBV20-1
J: TRBJ2-5
DNA: TGCAGTGTTATGATTCGGCAGGGGGAGGAGACCCAGTACTTC
CDR3: CSVMIRQGEETQYF